The present entry profiles one T cell receptor beta chain with its context. Its matching antigen is unknown. This sample is drawn from a study of PD-1 blockade in classical Hodgkin lymphoma. Study-level points and caveats: Anyone who began nivolumab under 1 year after ASCT was excluded. Diversity in CD4+ TCRs, unlike that measured in CD8+ TCRs, had risen significantly by C4D1.

The protocol was immunoSEQ multiplex PCR, while the TCRdb copy is restricted to in-frame clones and leaves out a portion. The sample includes about 39,000 clones, more than 60% of them seen just once. Time point meaning: cycle 4 day 1 (C4D1), after 5 to 7 weeks of nivolumab. Each patient's relapse followed autologous stem cell transplantation, and brentuximab vedotin exposure varied. Classifying best responses yielded complete response, partial response or progressive disease. The CDR3 spans 17 residues. Per the germline V gene, CDR1 is LNHDA and CDR2 is SQIVND (reference sequence). Trimming took off 3 bases at V and 3 bases at J, with 18 bases between the two ends.

The TCR was taken from a human donor with classical Hodgkin lymphoma. The sample was peripheral blood mononuclear cells (PBMCs), taken before the fourth cycle of nivolumab. The genes are TRBV19 and TRBJ1-3, with D uncertain. CDR3 sequence reads: CASSILARRNLGNTIYF. DNA of the CDR3: TGTGCCAGTAGTATTCTCGCCCGCAGAAATCTTGGAAACACCATATATTTT.